The clone carrying this T cell receptor beta chain was picked up a small number of times. Original analysis: Scientists estimated how many nucleated cells there were by amplifying reference gene primers. Using immunoSEQ multiplex PCR, the repertoire was profiled, and TCRdb retains in-frame clones only, with some absent. V and J calls and clone size are those listed in that table; D and trimming were worked out from the DNA. The sample yields about 530,000 clones, approximately 91% seen once. This specimen comes from a study of blood T cell repertoires in COVID-19. Study details: In each case, the material was cDNA or gDNA derived from T cells, B-cell-depleted T cells, or PBMCs.

Material: peripheral blood. This sequence originates from a woman in her forties or fifties with COVID-19, enrolled during active disease.

The CDR3 nucleotides read TGTGCCATCCACCCTCGGGGTTCGGAGGGCTACACCTTC. Translated: CAIHPRGSEGYTF. The chain has TRBV10-3 and TRBJ1-2; D is ambiguous. Germline V gene lookup returns CDR1 ENHRY and CDR2 SYGVKD. The V gene lost 8 bases and the J gene lost 8 bases, with 18 bases spanning the gap. This CDR3 comprises 13 residues.